The next 22 T cell receptor beta chains were all read from a single sample in a study of T cell repertoires in cytomegalovirus infection. TCRdb fed the reads into MiXCR, producing one record per CDR3 protein. The data contain hundreds of thousands of distinct CDR3 sequences, approximately 33% of them seen just once; the ten biggest clones take up 10% to 15%. Their antigen targets remain unknown. The sample in question was cultured CD8+ T cells from PBMCs, obtained from culture after CMV antigen stimulation. These receptors were obtained from a human donor in good health (CMV status not recorded). Some clones in this sample may be carry-over from other donors' samples.

This clonotype was counted only a few times. The chain has TRBV6-5 and TRBJ2-5; possible D gene TRBD2, 5 bases. Trimming took off 0 bases at V and 1 base at J, with 12 bases between the two ends. This CDR3 is built from 16 residues. The germline CDR1 and CDR2 sequences are MNHEY and SVGAGI. This CDR3 is CASSYSIGNTQETQYF. The CDR3 nucleotides are TGTGCCAGCAGTTACTCGATCGGGAACACCCAAGAGACCCAGTACTTC.

The chain is built from TRBV4-1 and TRBJ1-6; 8 positions agree with TRBD1. Trimming at V came to 3 bases and at J to 5 bases, leaving 9 bases not matched to a gene. There are 17 residues in the CDR3. Germline V gene lookup returns CDR1 MGHRA and CDR2 YSYEKL. The CDR3 spells CASSHVTGGSDNSPLHF. CDR3 coding DNA: TGCGCCAGCAGCCATGTTACAGGGGGATCGGATAATTCACCCCTCCACTTT.

V gene TRBV7-9 combines with J gene TRBJ1-3, with 7 bases identical to TRBD1. Germline V gene data show CDR1 as SEHNR and CDR2 as FQNEAQ (reference sequence). The J segment lost 0 bases and the V segment lost 10 bases, leaving 9 bases of the junction unmatched. This CDR3 is 15 amino acids long. The CDR3, as DNA: TGTGCCATCCTGGGACAGCCCTCCTCTGGAAACACCATATATTTT. The encoded protein is CAILGQPSSGNTIYF.

V and J are TRBV19 and TRBJ2-5, with D possibly TRBD2 on 6 matching bases. V lost 4 bases and J lost 1, with 13 bases in between. CDR1 is LNHDA, CDR2 SQIVND, per germline (reference sequence). CDR3 length: 15 residues. CDR3 loop: CASSTMDYFQETQYF. The CDR3 nucleotides are TGTGCCAGTAGTACCATGGACTATTTCCAAGAGACCCAGTACTTC.

The J gene is TRBJ2-1, the V gene TRBV27, with D possibly matching TRBD2 (7 bases). CDR1 is MNHEY, CDR2 SMNVEV, per germline (reference sequence). The length of the CDR3 is 15 residues. Trimming left V 5 bases short and J 8 bases short, with 19 bases between. The CDR3 sequence is CASSLSEGGVYEQFF. Here the CDR3 DNA reads TGTGCCAGCAGTCTCTCGGAGGGGGGGGTATATGAGCAGTTCTTC.

The J gene is TRBJ1-3, the V gene TRBV12-3 or TRBV12-4; possibly TRBD1 for D (6 bases). This CDR3 is 14 amino acids long. Trimming took off 11 bases at V and 0 bases at J, with 14 bases between the two ends. The CDR3 DNA follows: TGTGCCGGGTGGGGGGACATCTCTGGAAACACCATATATTTT. Translating it yields CAGWGDISGNTIYF.

Regarding this clonotype: The junction does not match germline at one end; this may be a read error. This chain links TRBV10-3 with TRBJ1-2, with 12 bases matching TRBD1. The CDR3 sequence is 16 residues long. The germline V gene has CDR1 ENHRY and CDR2 SYGVKD. CDR3 region: CAIGEEPGQGAYGYTF. In DNA form, the CDR3 reads TGTGCCATCGGTGAAGAACCGGGACAGGGGGCGTATGGCTACACCTTC.

This clonotype was detected only a few times. The chain recombines TRBV10-3 with TRBJ2-7, with D tentatively TRBD2 (5 bases). Looked up from germline, CDR1 is ENHRY and CDR2 is SYGVKD. The germline V and J ends were trimmed by 10 bases and 7 bases, with 29 bases remaining between them. The CDR3 spans 16 residues. CDR3 region: CATALRPDSIVGEQYV. The CDR3 coding sequence is TGTGCCACCGCGTTACGCCCGGACTCGATCGTGGGGGAGCAGTACGTC.

The chain uses TRBV12-5 and TRBJ2-1, with 11 bases matching TRBD2. The J segment lost 5 bases and the V segment lost 2 bases, leaving 5 bases of the junction unmatched. CDR3 length equals 16 residues. Germline V gene data show CDR1 as LGHNT and CDR2 as FRNRAP. Written as DNA, the CDR3 is TGTGCTAGTGGTTTGATCCCTAGCGGGGGGCACAATGAGCAGTTCTTC. Translation gives CASGLIPSGGHNEQFF.

Only a few counts were recorded for this clonotype. The chain carries TRBV7-6 and TRBJ2-3; unclear D gene. CDR3 length: 14 residues. Germline CDR1 reads SGHVS; CDR2 reads FNYEAQ. Trimming pared 5 bases from V and 4 bases from J, leaving 13 bases between. The CDR3, as DNA: TGTGCCAGCAGCCCCCGATGGGCGCCAGATACGCAGTATTTT. This sequence encodes CASSPRWAPDTQYF. The full variable domain, in which reference TRBV7-6 and TRBJ2-3 provide the parts outside the CDR3, is GAGVSQSPRYKVTKRGQDVALRCDPISGHVSLYWYRQALGQGPEFLTYFNYEAQQDKSGLPNDRFSAERPEGSISTLTIQRTEQRDSAMYRCASSPRWAPDTQYFGPGTRLTVL.

The chain employs TRBV7-6 and TRBJ2-1; D remains ambiguous. CDR3 length: 13 amino acids. Germline loops: CDR1 SGHVS, CDR2 FNYEAQ. Trimming left V 5 bases short and J 9 bases short, with 14 bases between. The CDR3 DNA sequence: TGTGCCAGCAGCCCATTCGACATTCCTGAGCAGTTCTTC. This codes for CASSPFDIPEQFF.

This clonotype was observed once. The chain has TRBV27 and TRBJ1-6; 8 nucleotides agree with TRBD1. CDR3 length: 16 residues. The V segment lost 1 base and the J segment 7 bases; nucleotides outside the gene matches: 6. Germline V gives CDR1 MNHEY, CDR2 SMNVEV (reference sequence). DNA of the CDR3: TGTGCCAGCAGTTTATGGGGGACAGGAGGGAATTCACCCCTCCACTTT. Its protein product is CASSLWGTGGNSPLHF.

The chain is built from TRBV7-9 and TRBJ1-2; 8 nucleotides line up with TRBD1. Germline-derived CDR1 and CDR2 are SEHNR and FQNEAQ (reference sequence). This CDR3 spans 12 amino acids. Trimming at V came to 5 bases and at J to 8 bases, leaving 4 bases not matched to a gene. In DNA form, the CDR3 reads TGTGCCAGCAGCGAAGGACAGGGAGGCTACACCTTC. This translates into CASSEGQGGYTF.

This clonotype was counted at least ten times. The V call is TRBV7-6, the J call TRBJ2-2; D tentatively reads TRBD1 or TRBD2 (7 bases each). Trimming shortened V by 5 bases and J by 4 bases, and 17 bases separated the two germline ends. CDR3 length equals 16 residues. The germline V gene has CDR1 SGHVS and CDR2 FNYEAQ. CDR3 residues: CASSPGGGPGTGELFF. In DNA form, the CDR3 reads TGTGCCAGCAGCCCAGGGGGGGGCCCCGGCACCGGGGAGCTGTTTTTT.

The rearrangement joins TRBV12-3 or TRBV12-4 to TRBJ1-1, with D perhaps TRBD1 (5 bases). Trimming took 6 bases from V and 5 from J, leaving 13 bases between them. The CDR3 is 13 amino acids. CDR3 nucleotide sequence: TGTGCCAGCAGGCTGGACTGGGGGACTGAAGCTTTCTTT. This translates into CASRLDWGTEAFF.

The V call is TRBV29-1, the J call TRBJ2-5, with a possible D match to TRBD1 (5 bases). The ends were cut back, 5 bases at V and 2 bases at J, with 12 bases in the middle. CDR1 and CDR2 (germline): SQVTM, ANQGSEA. The length of the CDR3 is 13 residues. Here the CDR3 reads CSVLPRDQETQYF. CDR3 DNA sequence: TGCAGCGTTCTCCCCAGGGATCAAGAGACCCAGTACTTC.

This chain joins TRBV4-1 and TRBJ2-1; 8 nucleotides line up with TRBD2. V lost 0 bases and J lost 10; bases outside the gene matches: 11. The V gene's germline CDR1 is MGHRA and CDR2 YSYEKL. The CDR3 extends over 16 amino acids. This chain's CDR3 is CASSQDPGGPRKEQFF. The CDR3, as DNA: TGCGCCAGCAGCCAAGACCCGGGGGGGCCAAGGAAGGAGCAGTTCTTC.

The rearrangement links TRBV25-1 to TRBJ1-1; 9 nucleotides match TRBD1. V lost 5 bases, J lost 5 bases, and 3 bases stayed unmatched. CDR1 and CDR2 from the germline V gene are MGHDK and SYGVNS. The CDR3 is 13 residues long. Here the CDR3 DNA reads TGTGCCAGCAGTACAGGGGGCGAGACTGAAGCTTTCTTT. Translation gives CASSTGGETEAFF.

V and J are TRBV2 and TRBJ2-7; TRBD2 is a possible D gene (6 bases). The germline gives CDR1 SNHLY, CDR2 FYNNEI. The V and J ends lost 6 bases and 3 bases respectively, with 15 bases between them. The CDR3 is 14 residues long. In nucleotides, the CDR3 is TGTGCCAGCAGGCGGGACCAAGGGAACTACGAGCAGTACGTC. This codes for CASRRDQGNYEQYV.

This clonotype has ten or more counts. The chain links TRBV7-6 to TRBJ2-2; 8 positions agree with TRBD1. With V trimmed by 2 bases and J by 6 bases, 5 bases remained unmatched. The CDR3 runs to 15 residues. CDR1 is SGHVS, CDR2 FNYEAQ, per germline. CDR3: CASSLSTGEAGELFF. The CDR3 bases are TGTGCCAGCAGCTTATCGACAGGGGAGGCCGGGGAGCTGTTTTTT.

In its sample, this clonotype was seen a few times. The V gene is TRBV28, the J gene TRBJ2-7; tentatively, D is TRBD2 (5 bases). CDR3 size: 14 residues. Trimming removed 4 bases at V and 3 bases at J, with 13 bases between. From germline, CDR1 is MDHEN and CDR2 SYDVKM. The CDR3 DNA follows: TGTGCCAGCAGTTCGAAGACTACCCGCTACGAGCAGTACGTC. Translating gives CASSSKTTRYEQYV.

This clonotype has a handful of counts. The chain joins TRBV12-3 or TRBV12-4 to TRBJ2-2; D is uncertain. Deletions cut 8 bases from V and 1 base from J, with 11 bases between. There are 14 residues in the CDR3. The CDR3 region has the DNA TGTGCCAGCTTGAATGCAAGGAACACCGGGGAGCTGTTTTTT. This encodes CASLNARNTGELFF.